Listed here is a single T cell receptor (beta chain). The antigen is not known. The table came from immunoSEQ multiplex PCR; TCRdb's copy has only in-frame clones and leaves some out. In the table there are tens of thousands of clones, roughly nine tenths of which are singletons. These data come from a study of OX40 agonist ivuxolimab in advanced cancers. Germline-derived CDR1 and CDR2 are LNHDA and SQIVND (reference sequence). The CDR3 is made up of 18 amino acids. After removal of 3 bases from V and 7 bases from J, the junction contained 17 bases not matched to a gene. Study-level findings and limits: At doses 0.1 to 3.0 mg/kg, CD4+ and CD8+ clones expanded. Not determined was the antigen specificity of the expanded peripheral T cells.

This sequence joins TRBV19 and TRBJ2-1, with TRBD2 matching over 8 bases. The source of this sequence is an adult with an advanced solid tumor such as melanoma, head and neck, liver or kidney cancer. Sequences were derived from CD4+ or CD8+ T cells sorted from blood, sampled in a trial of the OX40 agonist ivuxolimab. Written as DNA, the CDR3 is TGTGCCAGTAGTATTCCCCGCCCGGTCAGCGGGAGATATAATGAGCAGTTCTTC. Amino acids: CASSIPRPVSGRYNEQFF.